This is a list of T cell receptor beta chains from one sample in a study of relationships among human T cell subsets. TCRdb recomputed calls from the multiplex PCR reads with MiXCR, one row per CDR3 protein. The sample includes some 7,000 distinct CDR3 sequences, approximately 70% seen only once; the top ten take approximately 55%. The sequencing input was naive and transitional (CD45RA+) T cells sorted from blood. The source is a man aged 40-55 years in good health. Each CDR3 is given without its conserved first and last residue.

CDR3 length: 9; V gene: TRBV20-1; J gene: TRBJ2-5; CDR3 protein: SARGRETQY
CDR3 length: 17; V gene: TRBV5-1; J gene: TRBJ2-7; CDR3 protein: ASSQRLAGGLLVSYEQY
CDR3 length: 11; V gene: TRBV30; J gene: TRBJ2-7; CDR3 protein: AWSEDSSYEQY
CDR3 length: 14; V gene: TRBV7-3; J gene: TRBJ2-1; CDR3 protein: ASIPFSAGAYNEQF
CDR3 length: 13; V gene: TRBV6-6; J gene: TRBJ1-2; CDR3 protein: ASSYSEAGENGYT
CDR3 length: 13; V gene: TRBV20-1; J gene: TRBJ1-1; CDR3 protein: SALWAGVVGTEAF
CDR3 length: 11; V gene: TRBV7-9; J gene: TRBJ2-7; CDR3 protein: ASSDSQDFEQY
CDR3 length: 14; V gene: TRBV19; J gene: TRBJ1-5; CDR3 protein: ASSIELGRGNQPQH
CDR3 length: 10; V gene: TRBV29-1; J gene: TRBJ1-2; CDR3 protein: SVVGGAYGHT
CDR3 length: 16; V gene: TRBV11-2; J gene: TRBJ2-5; CDR3 protein: ASSLSQMASGGRETQY
CDR3 length: 14; V gene: TRBV4-1; J gene: TRBJ2-2; CDR3 protein: ASSQVRNTHTGELF
CDR3 length: 13; V gene: TRBV6-6; J gene: TRBJ1-5; CDR3 protein: ASSLLGAPDQPQH
CDR3 length: 12; V gene: TRBV14; J gene: TRBJ2-1; CDR3 protein: ASTPSRSYNEQF
CDR3 length: 14; V gene: TRBV24-1; J gene: TRBJ2-1; CDR3 protein: ATSDSRQGLYNEQF
CDR3 length: 11; V gene: TRBV7-6; J gene: TRBJ2-3; CDR3 protein: ASSLELPDTQY
CDR3 length: 12; V gene: TRBV10-3; J gene: TRBJ2-3; CDR3 protein: AIMGRKSTDTQY
CDR3 length: 12; V gene: TRBV19; J gene: TRBJ2-3; CDR3 protein: ASRRTGRTDTQY
CDR3 length: 12; V gene: TRBV14; J gene: TRBJ2-3; CDR3 protein: ASSQVQRPDTQY
CDR3 length: 10; V gene: TRBV7-3; J gene: TRBJ2-7; CDR3 protein: AKRPTRPEQY
CDR3 length: 17; V gene: TRBV28; J gene: TRBJ2-3; CDR3 protein: ASSLIPGLAGGSTDTQY
CDR3 length: 13; V gene: TRBV20-1; J gene: TRBJ1-1; CDR3 protein: SARGDRGQRTEAF
CDR3 length: 13; V gene: TRBV7-3; J gene: TRBJ2-7; CDR3 protein: ASSPGLAGPYEQY
CDR3 length: 12; V gene: TRBV29-1; J gene: TRBJ2-7; CDR3 protein: SVEGFGVTGEQY
CDR3 length: 11; V gene: TRBV27; J gene: TRBJ1-1; CDR3 protein: ASSPQGNTEAF
CDR3 length: 14; V gene: TRBV30; J gene: TRBJ1-5; CDR3 protein: AWSPQWGVGDQPQH
CDR3 length: 13; V gene: TRBV11-2; J gene: TRBJ2-5; CDR3 protein: ASSPFFGQAETQY
CDR3 length: 13; V gene: TRBV11-3; J gene: TRBJ2-5; CDR3 protein: ASSSGRGIHETQY
CDR3 length: 14; V gene: TRBV15; J gene: TRBJ2-1; CDR3 protein: ATSTTGYSGLREQF
CDR3 length: 12; V gene: TRBV28; J gene: TRBJ1-2; CDR3 protein: ASSLVKGNYGYT
CDR3 length: 15; V gene: TRBV11-2; J gene: TRBJ2-6; CDR3 protein: ASSLVPGFGGANVLT
CDR3 length: 14; V gene: TRBV28; J gene: TRBJ1-1; CDR3 protein: ASSTLGLARNTEAF
CDR3 length: 12; V gene: TRBV3-1; J gene: TRBJ2-1; CDR3 protein: ASSQTDSYNEQF
CDR3 length: 10; V gene: TRBV2; J gene: TRBJ2-7; CDR3 protein: ASGGLTYEQY
CDR3 length: 13; V gene: TRBV15; J gene: TRBJ2-7; CDR3 protein: ATSVGAPLSYEQY
CDR3 length: 16; V gene: TRBV6-5; J gene: TRBJ2-5; CDR3 protein: ASSRKPGLAGIQETQY
CDR3 length: 14; V gene: TRBV11-1; J gene: TRBJ2-3; CDR3 protein: ASSLVGQESTDTQY
CDR3 length: 14; V gene: TRBV4-1; J gene: TRBJ2-1; CDR3 protein: ASSQDPQVLGNEQF
CDR3 length: 15; V gene: TRBV4-1; J gene: TRBJ2-5; CDR3 protein: ASSQDGTSLIQETQY
CDR3 length: 15; V gene: TRBV10-3; J gene: TRBJ2-3; CDR3 protein: AIRESVEGGGTDTQY
CDR3 length: 12; V gene: TRBV7-9; J gene: TRBJ2-7; CDR3 protein: ASSQEGLTYEQY
CDR3 length: 12; V gene: TRBV19; J gene: TRBJ2-1; CDR3 protein: ASSFSGGYNEQF
CDR3 length: 13; V gene: TRBV6-4; J gene: TRBJ2-1; CDR3 protein: ASSDTPGSYNEQF
CDR3 length: 12; V gene: TRBV2; J gene: TRBJ2-3; CDR3 protein: ASSLARSTDTQY
CDR3 length: 13; V gene: TRBV12-3/TRBV12-4; J gene: TRBJ1-5; CDR3 protein: ASSFGVQGGQPQH
CDR3 length: 11; V gene: TRBV5-1; J gene: TRBJ2-5; CDR3 protein: ASSFGSSETQY
CDR3 length: 15; V gene: TRBV4-1; J gene: TRBJ1-2; CDR3 protein: ASSPPPGQGGYWGYT
CDR3 length: 13; V gene: TRBV14; J gene: TRBJ1-2; CDR3 protein: ASSPVEGSPYGYT
CDR3 length: 15; V gene: TRBV25-1; J gene: TRBJ2-5; CDR3 protein: ASSESPLIYGQETQY
CDR3 length: 14; V gene: TRBV10-1; J gene: TRBJ2-7; CDR3 protein: ASSSQREAYSYEQY
CDR3 length: 13; V gene: TRBV7-2; J gene: TRBJ2-3; CDR3 protein: ASSLEGQGTDTQY
CDR3 length: 12; V gene: TRBV11-2; J gene: TRBJ2-3; CDR3 protein: ASSLRTSTDTQY
CDR3 length: 11; V gene: TRBV11-2; J gene: TRBJ2-5; CDR3 protein: ASSLGARWTQY
CDR3 length: 13; V gene: TRBV2; J gene: TRBJ2-3; CDR3 protein: AKQSRDGSTDTQY
CDR3 length: 14; V gene: TRBV7-9; J gene: TRBJ2-1; CDR3 protein: ASSFPAGERRDEQF
CDR3 length: 11; V gene: TRBV11-1; J gene: TRBJ2-5; CDR3 protein: ASSLALQETQY